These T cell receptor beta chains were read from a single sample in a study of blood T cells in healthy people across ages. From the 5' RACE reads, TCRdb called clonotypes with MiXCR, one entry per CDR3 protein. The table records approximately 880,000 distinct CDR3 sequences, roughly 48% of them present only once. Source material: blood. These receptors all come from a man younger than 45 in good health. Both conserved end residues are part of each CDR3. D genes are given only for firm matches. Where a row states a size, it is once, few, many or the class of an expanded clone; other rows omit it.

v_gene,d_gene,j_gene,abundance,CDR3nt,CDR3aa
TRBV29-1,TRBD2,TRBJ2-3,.,TGCAGCGTAGAAGCGGGGGCGGGGGATACGCAGTATTTT,CSVEAGAGDTQYF
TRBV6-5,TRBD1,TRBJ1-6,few,TGTGCCAGCAGCACGGGACAGCATAATTCACCCCTCCACTTT,CASSTGQHNSPLHF
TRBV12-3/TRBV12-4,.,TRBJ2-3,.,TGTGCCAGCAGCATAGGGAGAACAGATACGCAGTATTTT,CASSIGRTDTQYF
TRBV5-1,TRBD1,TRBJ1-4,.,TGCGCCAGCAGCGCACAGGGACAGAATAATGAAAAACTGTTTTTT,CASSAQGQNNEKLFF
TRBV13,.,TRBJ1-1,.,TGTGCCAGCAGCTTAGAGCAGGGGAGGTACACTGAAGCTTTCTTT,CASSLEQGRYTEAFF
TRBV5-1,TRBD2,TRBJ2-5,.,TGCGCCAGCAGCCCGTTAGCGGGGGCCCAAAATGAGCAGTACTTC,CASSPLAGAQNEQYF
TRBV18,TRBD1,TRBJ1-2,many,TGTGCCAGCTCACCCCCCGCGGACAGGGACTATGGCTACACCTTC,CASSPPADRDYGYTF
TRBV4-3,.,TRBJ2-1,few,TGCGCCAGCAGCCAGCAAGAGGGTAGGCAGTTCTTC,CASSQQEGRQFF
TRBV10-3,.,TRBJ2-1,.,TGTGCCATCACATCGGCGGGGCACAATGAGCAGTTCTTC,CAITSAGHNEQFF
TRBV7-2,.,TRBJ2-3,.,TGTGCCAGCAGCTTAGCCCCCTTTGGTGGTCTCACAGATACGCAGTATTTT,CASSLAPFGGLTDTQYF
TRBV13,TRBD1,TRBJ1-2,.,TGTGCCAGCAGCGAACAGGGGGTGGGCACCTTC,CASSEQGVGTF
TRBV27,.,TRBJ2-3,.,TGTGCCAGCAGTTTAGAGGCCAGAGGAAGCACAGATACGCAGTATTTT,CASSLEARGSTDTQYF
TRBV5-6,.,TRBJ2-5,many,TGTGCCAGCAGCCAGGGCCTTAATCAAGAGACCCAGTACTTC,CASSQGLNQETQYF
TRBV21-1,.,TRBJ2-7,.,TGTGCCAGCGGCAAAGTGGAGGGCAGGAGATATTGCTACGAGCAGTACTTC,CASGKVEGRRYCYEQYF
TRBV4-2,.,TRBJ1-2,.,TGTGCCAGCAGCCAAGATAGGGGTTACAACTATGGCTACACCTTC,CASSQDRGYNYGYTF
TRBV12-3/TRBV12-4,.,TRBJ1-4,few,TGTGCCAGCAGCGGACAGTCAAGAGGTGAAAAACTGTTTTTT,CASSGQSRGEKLFF
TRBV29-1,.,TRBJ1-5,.,TGCAGCCATCCCATGGGGGGCGCCGATCAGCCCCAGCATTTT,CSHPMGGADQPQHF
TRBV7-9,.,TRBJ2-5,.,TGTGCCAGCAGCCGACAGAGACCTACGGGGGAGACCCAGTACTTC,CASSRQRPTGETQYF
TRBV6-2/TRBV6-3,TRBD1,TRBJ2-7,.,TGTGCCAGCAGTTCCCCAGGGGGCCAGGCCTACGAGCAGTACTTC,CASSSPGGQAYEQYF
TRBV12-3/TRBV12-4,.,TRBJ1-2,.,TGTGCCAGCAGCACCAACAGGGCACAGGGCTACACCTTC,CASSTNRAQGYTF
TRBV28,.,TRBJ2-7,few,TGTGCCAGCAGTTTAGTCCTCTCCGAGCAGTACTTC,CASSLVLSEQYF
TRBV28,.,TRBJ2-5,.,TGTGCCAGCAGTTCGCCCACCCTTCTGAGGGAGACCCAGTACTTC,CASSSPTLLRETQYF
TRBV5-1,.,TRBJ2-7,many,TGTGCCAGCAGTTTAGAGAGGGAGCAGTACTTC,CASSLEREQYF
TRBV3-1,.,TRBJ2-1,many,TGTGCCAGCAGCCAAGGGGTTGACCCTTCGAGCGAGCAGTTCTTC,CASSQGVDPSSEQFF
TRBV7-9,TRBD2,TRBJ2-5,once,TGTGCCAGCAGCACCTCAACGGGGGGGCCCTTCGATGAGCAGTACTTC,CASSTSTGGPFDEQYF
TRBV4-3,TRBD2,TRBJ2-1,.,TGCGCCAGCAGCCAACTTCTAGCGGCGTCCTACAATGAGCAGTTCTTC,CASSQLLAASYNEQFF
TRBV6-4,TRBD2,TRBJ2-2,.,TGTACCAGCAGTGACCAGGGAGGGACCGGGGAGCTGTTTTTT,CTSSDQGGTGELFF
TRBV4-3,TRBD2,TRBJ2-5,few,TGCGCCAGCAGCCAAGGAAGTAGCGGGGGGCAAGAGACCCAGTACTTC,CASSQGSSGGQETQYF
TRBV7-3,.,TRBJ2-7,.,TGTGCCAGCAGCTTAGAGCCTTGGGGCTACGAGCAGTACTTC,CASSLEPWGYEQYF
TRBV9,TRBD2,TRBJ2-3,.,TGTGCCAGCAGCGTAGATCCTAGCGGGGTCACAGATACGCAGTATTTT,CASSVDPSGVTDTQYF
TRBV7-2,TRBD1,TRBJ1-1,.,TGTGCCAGCAGCTACCGGGGACAGGGAAACACTGAAGCTTTCTTT,CASSYRGQGNTEAFF
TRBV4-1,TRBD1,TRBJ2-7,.,TGCGCCAGCAGCCATCCCACAGGGGTCCTGTACGAGCAGTACTTC,CASSHPTGVLYEQYF
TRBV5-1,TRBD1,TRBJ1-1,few,TGCGCCAGCAGAGAGACAGGGGGCGCATCCACTGAAGCTTTCTTT,CASRETGGASTEAFF
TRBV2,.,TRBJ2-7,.,TGTGCCAGCAGTGAAGAGGGCACGGCCCCCTACGAGCAGTACTTC,CASSEEGTAPYEQYF
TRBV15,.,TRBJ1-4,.,TGTGCCACCAGCAGAGATGCCGGGGGAGGGGAAAAACTGTTTTTT,CATSRDAGGGEKLFF
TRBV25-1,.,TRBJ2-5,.,TGTGCCAGCCCTACCCCGGCTCCGTACTTC,CASPTPAPYF
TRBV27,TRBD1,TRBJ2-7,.,TGTGCCAGCAAGCCCGGGACAGACGGCTACGAGCAGTACTTC,CASKPGTDGYEQYF
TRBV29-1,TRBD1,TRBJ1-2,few,TGCAGCGGTGAGGGGGCCGACTATGGCTACACCTTC,CSGEGADYGYTF
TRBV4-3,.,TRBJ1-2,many,TGTGCCAGCAGCCAGGACAGTAACTATGGCTACACCTTC,CASSQDSNYGYTF
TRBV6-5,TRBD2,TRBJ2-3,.,TGTGCCAGCAGTTACTCGATCCCCAGCGGGGGGGCCCCTCGCACAGATACGCAGTATTTT,CASSYSIPSGGAPRTDTQYF
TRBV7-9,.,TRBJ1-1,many,TGTGCCCATCCGGGCCCCAGGGGCGCTGAAGCTTTCTTT,CAHPGPRGAEAFF
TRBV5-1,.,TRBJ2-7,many,TGCGCCAGCAACCCGACCGGGGGCGAGCAGTACTTC,CASNPTGGEQYF
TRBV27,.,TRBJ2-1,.,TGTGCCAGCAGTTTATCGGCAGGCCGGAGCTCCTACAATGAGCAGTTCTTC,CASSLSAGRSSYNEQFF
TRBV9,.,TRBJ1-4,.,TGTGCCAGCAGCGAAGAGGTGGGGCGGAGTAATGAAAAACTGTTTTTT,CASSEEVGRSNEKLFF
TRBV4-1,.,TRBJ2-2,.,TGCGCCAGCAGCCATCGACCCGGGGCAGGGGAGCTGTTTTTT,CASSHRPGAGELFF
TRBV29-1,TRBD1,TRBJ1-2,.,TGCAGCGTTGAAGGGGACAGGGTACATTTGTTTAACTATGGCTACACCTTC,CSVEGDRVHLFNYGYTF
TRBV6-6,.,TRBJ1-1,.,TGTGCCAGCAGTACACAGGGATTCGGCACTGAAGCTTTCTTT,CASSTQGFGTEAFF
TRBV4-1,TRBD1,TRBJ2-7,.,TGCGCCAGCAGCCAATCTCCGGGACAGGGGGCGTACGAGCAGTACTTC,CASSQSPGQGAYEQYF
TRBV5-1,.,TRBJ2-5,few,TGCGCCAGCAGCTTGGGTGATGGGGTCAGGGAGACCCAGTACTTC,CASSLGDGVRETQYF
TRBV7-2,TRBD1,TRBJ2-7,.,TGTGCCAGCAGCCTCCAGGCAACGGGACAGGGAGCGTACGAGCAGTACTTC,CASSLQATGQGAYEQYF
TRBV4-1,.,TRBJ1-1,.,TGCGCCAGCAGCCAAGGCCAGGGGTGCACTGAAGCTTTCTTT,CASSQGQGCTEAFF
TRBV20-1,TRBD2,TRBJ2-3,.,TGCAGTGCTAGAATTCTAGCGGAGAGCACAGATACGCAGTATTTT,CSARILAESTDTQYF
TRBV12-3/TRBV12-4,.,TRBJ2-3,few,TGTGCCAGCAGTTACGGATCGGACCGACCTAGCACAGATACGCAGTATTTT,CASSYGSDRPSTDTQYF